The present T cell receptor (beta chain) was sequenced within a study of OX40 agonist ivuxolimab in advanced cancers. Looking at the study overall: Partial responses were observed in three patients, of whom one had hepatocellular carcinoma and two had cutaneous melanoma. General observations from the study: In general, CD8+ T cells held more expanded clones than CD4+ did, on average.

Trimming removed 10 bases from V and 5 bases from J; junction bases left unmatched: 10. From germline, CDR1 is LNHDA and CDR2 SQIVND (reference sequence). The length of the CDR3 is 13 residues. Cycle 7 day 1, cycle 4 day 1, and baseline were the timepoints at which blood was sampled. Data came from immunoSEQ multiplex PCR; TCRdb stores just in-frame clones and leaves some out. The repertoire consists of under 110,000 clones, with 75% to 95% occurring once and the leading ten covering approximately 0.52%. In the case of this clone: What it binds is not known.

The material was CD4+ or CD8+ T cells sorted from blood, obtained in a trial of the OX40 agonist ivuxolimab. The V gene is TRBV19, the J gene TRBJ1-2; the match to TRBD1 covers 7 bases. The sequence came from an adult with an advanced solid tumor such as melanoma, head and neck, liver or kidney cancer. Here the CDR3 reads CATTDRARYGYTF. CDR3 coding DNA: TGTGCCACCACCGACAGGGCTCGGTATGGCTACACCTTC.